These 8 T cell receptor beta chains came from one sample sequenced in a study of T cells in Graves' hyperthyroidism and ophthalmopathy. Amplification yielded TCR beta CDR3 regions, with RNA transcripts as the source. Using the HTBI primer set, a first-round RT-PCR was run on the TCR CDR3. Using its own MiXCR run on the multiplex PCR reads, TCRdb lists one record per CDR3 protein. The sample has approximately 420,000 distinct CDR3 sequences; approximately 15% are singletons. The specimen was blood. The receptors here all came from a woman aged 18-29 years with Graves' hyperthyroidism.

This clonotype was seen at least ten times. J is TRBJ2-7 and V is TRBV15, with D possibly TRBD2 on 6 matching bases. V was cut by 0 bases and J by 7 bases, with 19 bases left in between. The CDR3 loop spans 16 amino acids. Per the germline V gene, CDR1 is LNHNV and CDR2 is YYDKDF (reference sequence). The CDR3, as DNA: TGTGCCACCAGCAGAGATACCAGGTGGAGGGGCGGGGAGCAGTACTTC. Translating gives CATSRDTRWRGGEQYF.

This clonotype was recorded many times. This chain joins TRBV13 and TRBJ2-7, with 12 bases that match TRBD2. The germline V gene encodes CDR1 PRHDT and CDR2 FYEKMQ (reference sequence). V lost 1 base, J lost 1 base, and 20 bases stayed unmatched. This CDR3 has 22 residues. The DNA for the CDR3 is TGTGCCAGCAGCTTAGAGGCTAGCGGGAGGGCCGAGCTAGGAACTGTGTCCTACGAGCAGTACTTC. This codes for CASSLEASGRAELGTVSYEQYF.

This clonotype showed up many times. The CDR3 DNA reads TGTGCCAGCAGTCTAAGGCCGGAAGATACGCAGTATTTT. Translated, it gives CASSLRPEDTQYF. The chain couples TRBV28 to TRBJ2-3; D unresolved. CDR1 is MDHEN and CDR2 is SYDVKM in the germline V gene. V lost 5 bases and J lost 5, with 11 bases in between. The CDR3 is 13 residues long.

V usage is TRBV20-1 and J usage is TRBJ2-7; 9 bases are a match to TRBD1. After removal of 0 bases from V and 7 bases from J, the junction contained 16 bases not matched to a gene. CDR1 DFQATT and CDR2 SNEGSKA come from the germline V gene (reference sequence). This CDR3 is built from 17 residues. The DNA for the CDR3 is TGCAGTGCTAGAGATGACCTAGGGACAGGGAGGTTTAAGGAGCAGTACTTC. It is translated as CSARDDLGTGRFKEQYF.

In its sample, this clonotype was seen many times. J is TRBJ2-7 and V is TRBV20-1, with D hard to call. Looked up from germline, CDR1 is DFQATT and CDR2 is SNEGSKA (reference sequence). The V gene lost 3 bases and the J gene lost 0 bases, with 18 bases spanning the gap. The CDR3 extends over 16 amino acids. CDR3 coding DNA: TGCAGTGCTAGTAGATCCGCGGAGACAAGCTCCTACGAGCAGTACTTC. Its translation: CSASRSAETSSYEQYF.

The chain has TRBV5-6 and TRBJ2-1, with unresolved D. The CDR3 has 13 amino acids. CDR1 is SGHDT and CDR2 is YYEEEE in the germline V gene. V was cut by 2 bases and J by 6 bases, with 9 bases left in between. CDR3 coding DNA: TGTGCCAGCAGCTTCCGACATCTCAATGAGCAGTTCTTC. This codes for CASSFRHLNEQFF.

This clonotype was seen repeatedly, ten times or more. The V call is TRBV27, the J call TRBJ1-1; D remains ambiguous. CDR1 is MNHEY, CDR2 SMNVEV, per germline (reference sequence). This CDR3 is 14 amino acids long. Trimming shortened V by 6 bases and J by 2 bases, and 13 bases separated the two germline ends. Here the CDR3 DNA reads TGTGCCAGCAGCTTCCTCCCCTTTAACACTGAAGCTTTCTTT. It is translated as CASSFLPFNTEAFF.

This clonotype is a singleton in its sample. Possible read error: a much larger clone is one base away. CDR3 nucleotides: TGTGCCAGCAGTACCTATCACACGGGGACGGGCGAGCAGTACTTC. Residues: CASSTYHTGTGEQYF. The rearrangement joins TRBV25-1 to TRBJ2-7; D possibly uses TRBD1 or TRBD2 (5 bases each). CDR3 length: 15 amino acids. Between the trimmed V and J ends, which lost 5 bases and 6 bases, there was a span of 20 bases. Germline CDR1 and CDR2: MGHDK and SYGVNS.